These 24 T cell receptor beta chains were all obtained from the same sample, sequenced in a study of blood T cell repertoires in COVID-19. Only in-frame clones appear in the TCRdb table, and some are missing; sequencing was by immunoSEQ multiplex PCR. Here the sample spans about 200,000 clones, 70% to 85% being singletons. The sample taken for sequencing was peripheral blood. The receptors shown here come from a human donor in a cohort sampled during active COVID-19.

This clone was seen only a few times. The chain uses TRBV11-2 and TRBJ2-5, with 9 bases that match TRBD1. V shed 5 bases, J shed 3 bases, and the junction held 10 bases outside the gene matches. The CDR3 totals 16 residues. The germline gives CDR1 SGHAT, CDR2 FQNNGV. The CDR3 here is CASSPGTGLYKETQYF. The CDR3, as DNA: TGTGCCAGCAGCCCGGGGACAGGGTTGTATAAAGAGACCCAGTACTTC.

The rearrangement uses TRBV7-9 and TRBJ1-2; D is perhaps TRBD1 (5 bases). From germline, CDR1 is SEHNR and CDR2 FQNEAQ (reference sequence). Trimming cost V 1 base and J 6 bases, with 15 bases left between them. The CDR3 sequence is 15 residues long. The CDR3 DNA sequence: TGTGCCAGCAGCTTAGAGGGCAGGGTCAGGGATGGCTACACCTTC. As protein: CASSLEGRVRDGYTF.

The rearrangement uses TRBV6-5 and TRBJ2-2, with TRBD1 matching over 11 bases. Losses at the gene ends were 2 bases for V and 6 bases for J; bases not matched to a gene: 5. The CDR3 has 16 residues. Germline CDR1 reads MNHEY; CDR2 reads SVGAGI. In DNA, the CDR3 is TGTGCCAGCAGTTACCGGGGGACAGGGGGGCCCGGGGAGCTGTTTTTT. It yields the protein CASSYRGTGGPGELFF.

This chain connects TRBV5-1 to TRBJ1-2; D gene ambiguous. V was pared by 0 bases and J by 1 base, with 10 bases between. In germline, CDR1 is SGHRS, CDR2 YFSETQ. This CDR3 contains 15 residues. The CDR3 protein is CASSLDGGDNYGYTF. Written as DNA, the CDR3 is TGCGCCAGCAGCTTGGATGGCGGGGATAACTATGGCTACACCTTC.

The V and J genes are TRBV7-9 and TRBJ2-3; D perhaps matches TRBD2 (5 bases). CDR1 is SEHNR and CDR2 is FQNEAQ in the germline V gene (reference sequence). This CDR3 spans 17 amino acids. V lost 5 bases to trimming and J lost 3 bases, with 21 bases between them. This CDR3 is CASSPPFPGMGTDTQYF. The CDR3 DNA reads TGTGCCAGCAGCCCGCCCTTCCCGGGAATGGGGACAGATACGCAGTATTTT.

The chain carries TRBV4-1 and TRBJ2-3, with TRBD2 as a possible D gene (5 bases). This CDR3 is 14 amino acids long. V lost 3 bases and J lost 1, with 8 bases in between. From germline, CDR1 is MGHRA and CDR2 YSYEKL. DNA of the CDR3: TGCGCCAGCAGCCATGGGAGCGGCACAGATACGCAGTATTTT. Encoded protein: CASSHGSGTDTQYF.

The chain couples TRBV12-5 to TRBJ2-5; perhaps TRBD2 as D (6 bases). CDR1 LGHNT and CDR2 FRNRAP come from the germline V gene. V gave up 7 bases and J gave up 2 bases, with 23 bases separating them. This CDR3 spans 17 amino acids. The CDR3 reads CASALGESGVGQETQYF. CDR3 nucleotides: TGTGCTAGTGCCTTAGGCGAGTCGGGAGTGGGGCAAGAGACCCAGTACTTC.

The genes are TRBV6-5 and TRBJ2-1; 7 bases line up with TRBD2. Germline-derived CDR1 and CDR2 are MNHEY and SVGAGI. This CDR3 is 14 amino acids long. V lost 8 bases, J lost 3 bases, and 7 bases stayed unmatched. This chain's CDR3 is CASLPAGDYNEQFF. As DNA, the CDR3 is TGTGCCAGCCTACCTGCGGGAGACTACAATGAGCAGTTCTTC.

The genes are TRBV4-1 and TRBJ1-1; a possible D gene is TRBD1 (5 bases). CDR1 is MGHRA, CDR2 YSYEKL, per germline. The V gene lost 4 bases and the J gene lost 1 base, with 13 bases spanning the gap. There are 15 residues in the CDR3. The CDR3 region is CASSLPQGRNTEAFF. The CDR3 nucleotides are TGCGCCAGCAGCCTACCCCAGGGTCGGAACACTGAAGCTTTCTTT.

This clone appeared a few times. This sequence joins TRBV18 and TRBJ2-3, with TRBD1 identical over 9 bases. Unmatched junction bases numbered 8, after V lost 4 bases and J lost 6 bases. CDR3 length: 15 amino acids. Looked up from germline, CDR1 is KGHSH and CDR2 is LQKENI. This CDR3 reads CASSHPGQGVDTQYF. CDR3 DNA sequence: TGTGCCAGCTCACATCCGGGACAGGGCGTGGATACGCAGTATTTT.

Here the CDR3 reads CASRGGQEAFF. In DNA, the CDR3 is TGTGCCAGCAGGGGCGGACAGGAAGCTTTCTTT. The chain is built from TRBV3-1 (or the pseudogene TRBV3-2) and TRBJ1-1; D is perhaps TRBD1 (6 bases). Trimming removed 6 bases at V and 8 bases at J, with 10 bases between. The V gene's germline CDR1 is LGHDT and CDR2 YNNKEL (reference sequence). The CDR3 covers 11 residues.

This chain links TRBV21-1 with TRBJ2-5; the table's D call, TRBD2, has no DNA check behind it. TRBV21-1 is a documented pseudogene. This CDR3 is built from 15 residues. CDR3: CASSPRRRGAETQYF. The CDR3 bases are TGTGCCAGCAGCCCAAGGCGGAGGGGCGCCGAGACCCAGTACTTC.

This sequence joins TRBV5-4 and TRBJ2-1, with 8 bases aligning to TRBD1. CDR3 length: 15 amino acids. The V and J ends lost 0 bases and 2 bases, in that order; junction bases with no gene match: 1. The germline gives CDR1 SGHNT, CDR2 YYREEE (reference sequence). CDR3 amino acids: CASSLGDRPYNEQFF. CDR3 DNA sequence: TGTGCCAGCAGCTTGGGGGACAGGCCCTACAATGAGCAGTTCTTC.

The chain employs TRBV5-4 and TRBJ2-5; D may be TRBD2 (8 bases). The V end was cut by 4 bases, the J end by 5 bases, with 15 bases between. Germline loops: CDR1 SGHNT, CDR2 YYREEE (reference sequence). The CDR3 covers 14 residues. CDR3 sequence (DNA): TGTGCCAGCAGCCCGGGACAGCGGGGGGAGACCCAGTACTTC. Translating gives CASSPGQRGETQYF. Complete variable domain (other parts from reference TRBV5-4 and TRBJ2-5): ETGVTQSPTHLIKTRGQQVTLRCSSQSGHNTVSWYQQALGQGPQFIFQYYREEENGRGNFPPRFSGLQFPNYSSELNVNALELDDSALYLCASSPGQRGETQYFGPGTRLLVL.

V usage is TRBV18 and J usage is TRBJ2-7, with D possibly matching TRBD2 (5 bases). There are 14 residues in the CDR3. V gave up 2 bases and J gave up 1 base, with 9 bases separating them. CDR1 KGHSH and CDR2 LQKENI come from the germline V gene. The CDR3 loop reads CASSPRGRSYEQYF. CDR3 sequence (DNA): TGTGCCAGCTCACCAAGAGGGCGATCCTACGAGCAGTACTTC.

CDR3 coding DNA: TGTGCCAGTAGTATAGGTGGACAGGTGAACACTGAAGCTTTCTTT. This sequence encodes CASSIGGQVNTEAFF. This sequence joins TRBV19 and TRBJ1-1, with TRBD1 matching over 7 bases. Unmatched junction bases numbered 2, after V lost 1 base and J lost 0 bases. The CDR3 extends over 15 amino acids. The germline V gene encodes CDR1 LNHDA and CDR2 SQIVND (reference sequence).

J is TRBJ2-1 and V is TRBV5-1; 9 bases fit TRBD1. With V trimmed by 2 bases and J by 9 bases, 15 bases remained unmatched. This CDR3 is 17 amino acids long. Germline CDR1 SGHRS, CDR2 YFSETQ. As DNA, the CDR3 is TGCGCCAGCAGCTTTTGGGGGATCAGGGACAGGGTGATTGAGCAGTTCTTC. This encodes CASSFWGIRDRVIEQFF.

The chain has TRBV30 and TRBJ2-7; a possible D gene is TRBD1 (5 bases). Germline V gene data show CDR1 as GTSNPN and CDR2 as SVGIG (reference sequence). The V gene lost 0 bases and the J gene lost 0 bases, with 15 bases spanning the gap. This CDR3 region has 16 residues. Here the CDR3 reads CAWSVQVGSSSYEQYF. CDR3 sequence (DNA): TGTGCCTGGAGTGTACAGGTCGGATCAAGCTCCTACGAGCAGTACTTC.

The chain joins TRBV2 to TRBJ2-7; D is possibly TRBD2 (7 bases). V was trimmed by 3 bases and J by 4 bases, leaving 16 bases between them. CDR1 and CDR2 (germline): SNHLY, FYNNEI. The CDR3 is 15 amino acids. The CDR3 region is CASSERRGPLYEQYF. In nucleotides, the CDR3 is TGTGCCAGCAGTGAGCGGCGGGGGCCTCTATACGAGCAGTACTTC.

V and J are TRBV28 and TRBJ2-3, with a weak D call TRBD2 (6 bases). Germline V gene data show CDR1 as MDHEN and CDR2 as SYDVKM. This CDR3 comprises 14 residues. V dropped 1 base and J dropped 2 bases, with 7 bases sitting between them. The CDR3 sequence is CASSLLADTDTQYF. The CDR3 DNA follows: TGTGCCAGCAGTTTATTAGCGGACACAGATACGCAGTATTTT.

This chain connects TRBV7-2 to TRBJ2-5; TRBD2 matches at 9 bases. CDR3 length: 15 residues. V lost 0 bases and J lost 6; bases outside the gene matches: 5. Per the germline V gene, CDR1 is SGHTA and CDR2 is FQGNSA. CDR3 bases: TGTGCCAGCAGCTTAGCGATAGCGGGAGAGAAGACCCAGTACTTC. Amino acids: CASSLAIAGEKTQYF.

The chain combines TRBV27 with TRBJ2-1; TRBD2 matches 11 bases. This CDR3 contains 17 residues. V was pared by 0 bases and J by 3 bases, with 4 bases of the junction left unmatched. Germline lookup yields CDR1 MNHEY and CDR2 SMNVEV (reference sequence). CDR3 sequence: CASSLSSGTSGYNEQFF. As DNA, the CDR3 is TGTGCCAGCAGTTTATCTTCCGGGACTAGCGGCTACAATGAGCAGTTCTTC.

The chain combines TRBV4-2 with TRBJ1-1; no clear D. The CDR3 consists of 13 residues. Germline V CDR1 and CDR2: LGHNA, YNFKEQ. Trimming cost V 3 bases and J 7 bases, with 12 bases left between them. CDR3 in DNA: TGTGCCAGCAGCCAGGGAGCGGGGTTTGAAGCTTTCTTT. Residues: CASSQGAGFEAFF.

This chain joins TRBV5-6 and TRBJ1-1; 7 bases align to TRBD1. The length of the CDR3 is 14 residues. Germline values: CDR1 SGHDT, CDR2 YYEEEE. V was pared by 7 bases and J by 10 bases, with 16 bases of the junction left unmatched. CDR3 in DNA: TGTGCCAGCTCCCCCGGGGACAGTGGTAGATTAGCTTTCTTT. Protein product: CASSPGDSGRLAFF. Supplemented by reference TRBV5-6 and TRBJ1-1, the full variable domain reads DAGVTQSPTHLIKTRGQQVTLRCSPKSGHDTVSWYQQALGQGPQFIFQYYEEEERQRGNFPDRFSGHQFPNYSSELNVNALLLGDSALYLCASSPGDSGRLAFFGQGTRLTVV.